This T cell receptor beta chain was identified in a study of CD8 T cells in ankylosing spondylitis. This clonotype was counted ten times or more. TCRdb independently ran MiXCR on the 5' RACE reads; one entry per CDR3 protein. The sample has 150,000 or so distinct CDR3 sequences, about 18% seen once. Germline values: CDR1 SNHLY, CDR2 FYNNEI. Trimming took 6 bases from V and 4 from J, leaving 15 bases between them. The CDR3 is 14 amino acids. The chain is built from TRBV2 and TRBJ1-2, with D perhaps matching TRBD1 (6 bases). The receptor was isolated from a male donor with ankylosing spondylitis or in good health (not recorded which). The specimen was blood, either unsorted or a sorted T cell fraction (not recorded which). The CDR3, as DNA: TGTGCCAGCAGAGGGGGGGGCGGATTCTATGGCTACACCTTC. It encodes CASRGGGGFYGYTF.